There are many counts of the clone carrying this TCR beta chain. The time point denotes: newly diagnosed GD, antithyroid drugs for less than 3 months. PBMCs provided the RNA from which the TCR library was made. With iRepertoire HTBI primers and Arm-PCR of CDR3 regions, TCR beta libraries were built. As handled by the study authors: The samples yielded 55 to 75 TRBV and some 15 TRBJ segments. One entry per CDR3 protein results from TCRdb running MiXCR on the multiplex PCR reads. These V and J calls derive from TCRdb rather than the authors' analysis. Of 400,000 to 500,000 distinct CDR3 sequences listed, about 17% are singletons. The data derive from a study of regulatory T cells in long-lasting Graves disease. Deletions cut 2 bases from V and 7 bases from J, with 9 bases between. CDR1 and CDR2 (germline): SGHTA, FQGTGA. The CDR3 runs to 12 residues. This sample was shared with a second study, whose subject was T cells in Graves' hyperthyroidism and ophthalmopathy. That work adds: No ophthalmopathy progression within 18 months constituted stable Graves' hyperthyroidism.

This rearrangement joins TRBV7-3 to TRBJ2-7; no firm D call. The sequence came from a woman younger than 45 with Graves disease. The specimen was peripheral blood mononuclear cells (PBMCs), collected at new diagnosis, from a patient treated with antithyroid drugs. The CDR3 nucleotides are TGTGCCAGCAGCTTAGACCAAGGGGAGCAGTACTTC. Translating it yields CASSLDQGEQYF.